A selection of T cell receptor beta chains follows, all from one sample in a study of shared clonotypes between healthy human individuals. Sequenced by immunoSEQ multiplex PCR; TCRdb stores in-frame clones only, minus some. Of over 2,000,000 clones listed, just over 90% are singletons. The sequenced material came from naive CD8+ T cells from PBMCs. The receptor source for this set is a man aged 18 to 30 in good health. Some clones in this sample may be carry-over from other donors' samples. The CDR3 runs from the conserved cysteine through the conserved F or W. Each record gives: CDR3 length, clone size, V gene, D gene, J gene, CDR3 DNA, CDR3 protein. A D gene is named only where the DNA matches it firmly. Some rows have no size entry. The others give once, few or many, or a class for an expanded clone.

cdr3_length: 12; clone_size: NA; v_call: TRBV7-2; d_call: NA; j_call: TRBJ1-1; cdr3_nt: TGTGCCAGCAGCTGGGGAGCCACTGAAGCTTTCTTT; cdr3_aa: CASSWGATEAFF
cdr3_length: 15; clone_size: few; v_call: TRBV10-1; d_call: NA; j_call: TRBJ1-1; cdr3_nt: TGCGCCAGCAGTGAGTCCGGAGGCCTGAACACTGAAGCTTTCTTT; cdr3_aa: CASSESGGLNTEAFF
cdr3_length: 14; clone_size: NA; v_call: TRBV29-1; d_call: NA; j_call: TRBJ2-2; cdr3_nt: TGCAGCGCGGGACCCCCCGAAAACACCGGGGAGCTGTTTTTT; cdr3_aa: CSAGPPENTGELFF
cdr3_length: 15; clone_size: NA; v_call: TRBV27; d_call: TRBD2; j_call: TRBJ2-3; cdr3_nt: TGTGCCAGCAGTTTAGCGGGGGGGGGCACAGATACGCAGTATTTT; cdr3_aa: CASSLAGGGTDTQYF
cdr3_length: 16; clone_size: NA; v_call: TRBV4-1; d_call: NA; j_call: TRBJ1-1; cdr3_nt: TGCGCCAGCAGCCTGGGGGGTGGATCCCTGAACACTGAAGCTTTCTTT; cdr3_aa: CASSLGGGSLNTEAFF
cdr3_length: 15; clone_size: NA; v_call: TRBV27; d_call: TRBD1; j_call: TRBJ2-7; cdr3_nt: TGTGCCAGCAGTTCCCGGGACAGCCCTTACTACGAGCAGTACTTC; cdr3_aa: CASSSRDSPYYEQYF
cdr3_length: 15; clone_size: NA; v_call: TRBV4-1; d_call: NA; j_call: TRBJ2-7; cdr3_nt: TGCGCCAGCAGCCAAGATCCGGGCCTCTCCTACGAGCAGTACTTC; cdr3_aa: CASSQDPGLSYEQYF
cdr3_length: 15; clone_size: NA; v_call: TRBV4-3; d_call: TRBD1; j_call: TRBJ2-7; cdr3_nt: TGCGCCAGCAGCCATTGGACAGGGCCCAACTACGAGCAGTACTTC; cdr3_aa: CASSHWTGPNYEQYF
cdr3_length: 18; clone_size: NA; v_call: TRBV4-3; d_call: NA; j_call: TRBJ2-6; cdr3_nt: TGCGCCAGCAGCCAGCACGGGTTGGGAGTCTCTGGGGCCAACGTCCTGACTTTC; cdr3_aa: CASSQHGLGVSGANVLTF
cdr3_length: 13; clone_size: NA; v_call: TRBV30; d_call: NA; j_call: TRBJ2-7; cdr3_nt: TGTGCCTCCCGGGTGGGGGGGCTGGGCGAGCAGTACTTC; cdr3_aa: CASRVGGLGEQYF
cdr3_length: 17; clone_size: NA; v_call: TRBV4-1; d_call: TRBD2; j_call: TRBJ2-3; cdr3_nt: TGCGCCAGCAGCCAATGGGGAAGGCTAGCGGGATCAGATACGCAGTATTTT; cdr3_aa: CASSQWGRLAGSDTQYF
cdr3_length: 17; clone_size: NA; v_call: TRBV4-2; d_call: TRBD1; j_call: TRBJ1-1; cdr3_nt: TGTGCCAGCGAACCAAACCGAGACAGGGGTACGGACACTGAAGCTTTCTTT; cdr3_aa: CASEPNRDRGTDTEAFF
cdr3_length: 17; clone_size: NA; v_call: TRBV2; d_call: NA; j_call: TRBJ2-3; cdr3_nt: TGTGCCAGCAGTCAGCCCTGGGACGGACAATACACAGATACGCAGTATTTT; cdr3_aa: CASSQPWDGQYTDTQYF
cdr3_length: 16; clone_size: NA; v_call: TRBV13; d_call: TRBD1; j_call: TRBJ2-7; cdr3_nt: TGTGCCAGCAGCTCCCCTCTGACAGGGGGATTCTACGAGCAGTACTTC; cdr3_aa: CASSSPLTGGFYEQYF
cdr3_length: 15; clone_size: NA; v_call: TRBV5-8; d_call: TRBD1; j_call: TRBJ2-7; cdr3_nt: TGTGCCAGCAGCACGGGGACAGGGTCCTACTACGAGCAGTACTTC; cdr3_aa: CASSTGTGSYYEQYF
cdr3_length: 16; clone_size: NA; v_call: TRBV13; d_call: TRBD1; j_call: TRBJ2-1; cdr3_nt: TGTGCCAGCAGCTTAGGCCGGGACAGTTTCCACAATGAGCAGTTCTTC; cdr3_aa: CASSLGRDSFHNEQFF
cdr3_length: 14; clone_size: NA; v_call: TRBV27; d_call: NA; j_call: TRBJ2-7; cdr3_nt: TGTGCCAGCAGTCTGATGGGGGGAACCTACGAGCAGTACTTC; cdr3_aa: CASSLMGGTYEQYF
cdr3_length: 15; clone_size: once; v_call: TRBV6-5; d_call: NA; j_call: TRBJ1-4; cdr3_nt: TGTGCCAGCAGTTACTCCGGGGGGAGGAATGAAAAACTGTTTTTT; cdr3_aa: CASSYSGGRNEKLFF
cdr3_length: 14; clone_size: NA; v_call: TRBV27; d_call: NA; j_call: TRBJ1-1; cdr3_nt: TGTGCCAGCAGTCCAAGGACCTCAGGGTGGGCGGCTTTCTTT; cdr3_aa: CASSPRTSGWAAFF
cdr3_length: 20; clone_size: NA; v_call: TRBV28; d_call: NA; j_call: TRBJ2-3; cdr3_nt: TGTGCCAGCAGTTTCCCCGGGAAGGGCAGGGGGTCGGAGGGGACAGATACGCAGTATTTT; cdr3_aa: CASSFPGKGRGSEGTDTQYF
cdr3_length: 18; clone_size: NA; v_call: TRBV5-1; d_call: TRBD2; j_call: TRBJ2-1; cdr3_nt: TGCGCCAGCAGCTTGGGGCCTAGCGGGAGCCTATCCTACAATGAGCAGTTCTTC; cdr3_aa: CASSLGPSGSLSYNEQFF
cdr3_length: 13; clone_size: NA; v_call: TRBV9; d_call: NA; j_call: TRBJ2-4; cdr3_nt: TGTGCCAGCAGCGTAGACTTAATCCCCATTCAGTACTTC; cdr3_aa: CASSVDLIPIQYF
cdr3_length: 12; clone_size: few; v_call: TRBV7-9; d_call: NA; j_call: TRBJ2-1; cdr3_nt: TGTGCCAGCAGCTTAGTAGCATATGAGCAGTTCTTC; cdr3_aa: CASSLVAYEQFF
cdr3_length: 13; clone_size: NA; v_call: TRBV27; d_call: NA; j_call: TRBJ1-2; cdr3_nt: TGTGCCAGCAGTTTTGTTACAGGTTGGGGCTACACCTTC; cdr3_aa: CASSFVTGWGYTF
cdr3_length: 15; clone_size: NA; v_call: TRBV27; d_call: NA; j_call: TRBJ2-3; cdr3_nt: TGTGCCAGCAGCACCCTTGCTAGCGGCACAGATACGCAGTATTTT; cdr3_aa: CASSTLASGTDTQYF
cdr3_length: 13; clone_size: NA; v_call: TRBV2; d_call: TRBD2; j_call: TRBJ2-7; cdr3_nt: TGTGCCAGCAGGGGGACTAGCTCCTACGAGCAGTACTTC; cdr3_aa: CASRGTSSYEQYF
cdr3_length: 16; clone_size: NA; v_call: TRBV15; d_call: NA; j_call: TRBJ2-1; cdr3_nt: TGTGCCACCAGCAGAGATCTAATAGTCCGCGCCCCTGAGCAGTTCTTC; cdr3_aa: CATSRDLIVRAPEQFF
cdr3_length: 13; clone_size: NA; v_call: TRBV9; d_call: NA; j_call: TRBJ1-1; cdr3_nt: TGTGCCAGCAGCCTGGACCGGAACACTGAAGCTTTCTTT; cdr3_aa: CASSLDRNTEAFF
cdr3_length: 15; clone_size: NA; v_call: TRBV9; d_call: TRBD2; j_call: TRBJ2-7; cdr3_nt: TGTGCCAGCAGCGCGACCGGGACTAGCGGGCGCGAGCAGTACTTC; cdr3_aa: CASSATGTSGREQYF
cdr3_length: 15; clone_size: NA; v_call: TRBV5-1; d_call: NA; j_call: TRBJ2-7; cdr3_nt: TGCGCCAGCAGCTTGGTTGGCAGGGATCGCTACGAGCAGTACTTC; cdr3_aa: CASSLVGRDRYEQYF
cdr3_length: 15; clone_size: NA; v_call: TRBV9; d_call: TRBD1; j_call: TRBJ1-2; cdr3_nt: TGTGCCAGCAGCGCCCGGGACAGTCATAACTATGGCTACACCTTC; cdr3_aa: CASSARDSHNYGYTF
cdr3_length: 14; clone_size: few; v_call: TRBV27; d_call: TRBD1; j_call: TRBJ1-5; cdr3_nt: TGTGCCAGCAGTTTCACAGGGGGAGGTCAGCCCCAGCATTTT; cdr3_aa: CASSFTGGGQPQHF
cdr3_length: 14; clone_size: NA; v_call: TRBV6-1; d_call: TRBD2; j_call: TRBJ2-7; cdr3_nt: TGTGCCAGCAGCATACCGGGAGGGATCTACGAGCAGTACTTC; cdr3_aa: CASSIPGGIYEQYF
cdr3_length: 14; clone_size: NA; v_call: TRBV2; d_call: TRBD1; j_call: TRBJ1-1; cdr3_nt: TGTGCCACCAAGGGACAGGGCTCGAACACTGAAGCTTTCTTT; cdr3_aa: CATKGQGSNTEAFF
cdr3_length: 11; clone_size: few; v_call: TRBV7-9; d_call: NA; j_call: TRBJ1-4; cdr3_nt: TGTGCCAGCAGCTTTGGCGAAAAACTGTTTTTT; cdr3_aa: CASSFGEKLFF
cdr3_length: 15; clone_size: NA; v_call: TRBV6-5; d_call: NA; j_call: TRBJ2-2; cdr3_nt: TGTGCCAGCAGTTACCGGGTAGGGAGTACCGGGGAGCTGTTTTTT; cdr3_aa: CASSYRVGSTGELFF
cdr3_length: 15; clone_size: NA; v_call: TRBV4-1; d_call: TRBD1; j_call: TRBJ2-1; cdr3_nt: TGCGCCAGCAGCCAAGATGGCCAGGGGGTTTATGAGCAGTTCTTC; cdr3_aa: CASSQDGQGVYEQFF
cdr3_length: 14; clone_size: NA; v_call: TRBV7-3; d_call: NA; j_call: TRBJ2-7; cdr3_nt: TGTGCCGTTGGGGTTCGGCAGTTGCACTACGAGCAGTACTTC; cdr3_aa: CAVGVRQLHYEQYF
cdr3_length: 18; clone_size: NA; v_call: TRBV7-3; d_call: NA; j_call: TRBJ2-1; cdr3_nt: TGTGCCAGCAGCCCAAGGGTTGGCGGGAAGGCAATCTACAATGAGCAGTTCTTC; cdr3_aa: CASSPRVGGKAIYNEQFF
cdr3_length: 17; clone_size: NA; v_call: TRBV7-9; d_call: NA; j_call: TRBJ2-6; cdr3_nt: TGTGCCAGCAGCCCCCCAATCTTGGGCTCTGGGGCCAACGTCCTGACTTTC; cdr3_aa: CASSPPILGSGANVLTF
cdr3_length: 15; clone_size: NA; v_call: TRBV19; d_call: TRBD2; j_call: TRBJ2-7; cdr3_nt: TGTGCCAGTAGTAGTGGGACTAGCGGGAGCCACGAGCAGTACTTC; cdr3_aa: CASSSGTSGSHEQYF
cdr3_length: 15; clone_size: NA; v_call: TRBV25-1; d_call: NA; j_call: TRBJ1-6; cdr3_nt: TGTGCCAGCAGTGAACCTATCCCAGGACGTTCACCCCTCCACTTT; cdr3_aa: CASSEPIPGRSPLHF
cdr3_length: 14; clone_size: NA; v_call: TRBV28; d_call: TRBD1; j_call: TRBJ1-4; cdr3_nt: TGTGCCAGCAGCCTCACAGGGGGCGGAGGAAAACTGTTTTTT; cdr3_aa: CASSLTGGGGKLFF
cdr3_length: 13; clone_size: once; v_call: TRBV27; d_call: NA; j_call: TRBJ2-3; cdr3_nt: TGTGCCAGTTGTCCCAGGGGTGCGGATACGCAGTATTTT; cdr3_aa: CASCPRGADTQYF
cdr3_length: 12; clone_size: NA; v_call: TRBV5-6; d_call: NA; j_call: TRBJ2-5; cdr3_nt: TGTGCCAGCAGCTTGGGGGCAGAGACCCAGTACTTC; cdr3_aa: CASSLGAETQYF
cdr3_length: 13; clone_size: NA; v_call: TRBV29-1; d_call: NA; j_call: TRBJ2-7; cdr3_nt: TGCAGCGTTGACCCGGGGTTCGGCTACGAGCAGTACTTC; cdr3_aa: CSVDPGFGYEQYF
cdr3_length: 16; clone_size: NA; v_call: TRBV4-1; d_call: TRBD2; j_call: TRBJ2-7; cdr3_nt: TGCGCCAGCAGCCAATCAAAAGGTAGCGGGAGATCCGAGCAGTACTTC; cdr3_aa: CASSQSKGSGRSEQYF
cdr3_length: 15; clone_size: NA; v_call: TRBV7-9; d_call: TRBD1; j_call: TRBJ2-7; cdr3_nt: TGTGCCAGCAGCTATCCGGGACAGGGGGATAGCGAGCAGTACTTC; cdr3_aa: CASSYPGQGDSEQYF
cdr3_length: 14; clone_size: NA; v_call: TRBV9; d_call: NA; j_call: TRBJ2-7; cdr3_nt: TGTGCCAGCAGCGCCCCGCTAATGGGGGGCGAGCAGTACTTC; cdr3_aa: CASSAPLMGGEQYF
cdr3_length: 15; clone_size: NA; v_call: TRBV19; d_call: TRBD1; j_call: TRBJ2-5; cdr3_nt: TGTGCCAGTAGTAGGGAGGACAGGGCCGGAGAGACCCAGTACTTC; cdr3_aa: CASSREDRAGETQYF
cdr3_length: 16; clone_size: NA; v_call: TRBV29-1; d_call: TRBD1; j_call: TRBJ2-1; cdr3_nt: TGCAGCGCCCGAGGGGGCGGCTTGCCGTCCTACAATGAGCAGTTCTTC; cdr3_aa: CSARGGGLPSYNEQFF
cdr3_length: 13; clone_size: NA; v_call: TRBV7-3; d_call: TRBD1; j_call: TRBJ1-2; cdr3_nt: TGTGCCAGCAGCTTCGAGACAGGGGGTGGCTACACCTTC; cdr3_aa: CASSFETGGGYTF
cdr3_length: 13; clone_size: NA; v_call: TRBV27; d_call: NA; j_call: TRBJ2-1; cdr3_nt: TGTGCCAGCAGTTTTGGGTTCGGCAATGAGCAGTTCTTC; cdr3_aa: CASSFGFGNEQFF
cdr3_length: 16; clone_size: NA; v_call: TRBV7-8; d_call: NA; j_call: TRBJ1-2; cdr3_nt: TGTGCCAGCAGCTTCTACCGGGACACGGCTAACTATGGCTACACCTTC; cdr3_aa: CASSFYRDTANYGYTF
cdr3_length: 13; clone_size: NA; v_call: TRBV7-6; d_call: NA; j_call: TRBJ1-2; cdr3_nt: TGTGCCAGCAGCCCTGGGCCAAACTATGGCTACACCTTC; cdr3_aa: CASSPGPNYGYTF